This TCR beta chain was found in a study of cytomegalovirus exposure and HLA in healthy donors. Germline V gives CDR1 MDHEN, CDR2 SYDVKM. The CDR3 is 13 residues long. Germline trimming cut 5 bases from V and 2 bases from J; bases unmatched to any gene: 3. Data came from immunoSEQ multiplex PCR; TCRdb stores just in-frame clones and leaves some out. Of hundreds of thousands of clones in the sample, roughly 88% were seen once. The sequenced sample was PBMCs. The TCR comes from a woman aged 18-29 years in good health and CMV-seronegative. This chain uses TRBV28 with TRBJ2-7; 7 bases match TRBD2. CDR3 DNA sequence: TGTGCCAGCAGTACGAGCGGGACCTACGAGCAGTACTTC. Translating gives CASSTSGTYEQYF.